One sample yielded the 29 T cell receptor beta chains listed below, sequenced in a study of blood T cell repertoires in COVID-19. This table comes from immunoSEQ multiplex PCR, and its TCRdb copy is limited to in-frame clones, with some not included. The table includes around 80,000 clones, over 65% detected once. The material sequenced was peripheral blood. The receptors come from a man aged 50 or older with active or convalescent COVID-19.

The chain employs TRBV3-1 (or the pseudogene TRBV3-2) and TRBJ1-6, with 9 nucleotides matching TRBD1. Germline assignment: CDR1 LGHDT and CDR2 YNNKEL (reference sequence). After removal of 0 bases from V and 8 bases from J, the junction contained 5 bases not matched to a gene. CDR3 length: 16 residues. CDR3 sequence (DNA): TGTGCCAGCAGCCAAGAAGGGGACAGGGACGATTCACCCCTCCACTTT. Protein sequence: CASSQEGDRDDSPLHF.

The chain is built from TRBV27 and TRBJ2-7; 7 nucleotides align to TRBD1. The CDR3 has 15 residues. Germline CDR1 reads MNHEY; CDR2 reads SMNVEV (reference sequence). Unmatched junction bases numbered 7, after V lost 4 bases and J lost 1 base. The CDR3 spells CASSYHDRASYEQYF. The CDR3 DNA sequence: TGTGCCAGCAGTTACCACGACAGGGCTTCCTACGAGCAGTACTTC.

In the case of this clone: The junction and the germline gene differ at one end; a read error may be behind it. V usage is TRBV9 and J usage is TRBJ2-3; a weak D match, TRBD2 (7 bases). This CDR3 contains 15 residues. Germline lookup yields CDR1 SGDLS and CDR2 YYNGEE. This chain's CDR3 is CARSVALGGAGTQYF. The CDR3 DNA sequence: TGTGCCCGCAGCGTAGCTTTGGGGGGGGCGGGGACGCAGTATTTT.

The gene calls are TRBV7-6 and TRBJ2-2; D might be TRBD2 (6 bases). The CDR3 contains 15 residues. Germline CDR1 reads SGHVS; CDR2 reads FNYEAQ. Trimming removed 5 bases at V and 6 bases at J, with 16 bases between. The CDR3 nucleotides read TGTGCCAGCAGCCTCGCCGGACCGGGGGCCGGGGAGCTGTTTTTT. Amino acids: CASSLAGPGAGELFF.

The chain carries TRBV13 and TRBJ2-2; D call uncertain. V shed 5 bases and J shed 2 bases, with 12 bases lying between them. Germline V gene data show CDR1 as PRHDT and CDR2 as FYEKMQ (reference sequence). This CDR3 is built from 15 residues. The CDR3 spells CASSHRWANTGELFF. In nucleotides, the CDR3 is TGTGCCAGCAGCCATCGTTGGGCCAACACCGGGGAGCTGTTTTTT.

The rearrangement links TRBV7-3 to TRBJ2-5, with D hard to call. The length of the CDR3 is 15 residues. V was trimmed by 1 base and J by 2 bases, leaving 11 bases between them. Germline loops: CDR1 SGHTA, CDR2 FQGTGA. CDR3 bases: TGTGCCAGCAGCTTAAGTCGCGGTACGCAAGAGACCCAGTACTTC. Its translation: CASSLSRGTQETQYF.

The CDR3 nucleotides read TGTGCCAGCAGGCTAGGCACGGAGAACACTGAAGCTTTCTTT. Protein: CASRLGTENTEAFF. The gene calls are TRBV25-1 and TRBJ1-1; D ambiguous. V lost 6 bases and J 1 base, leaving 12 bases between the germline ends. The length of the CDR3 is 14 residues. Germline-derived CDR1 and CDR2 are MGHDK and SYGVNS. Looking up the rest from reference TRBV25-1 and TRBJ1-1 gives the full variable domain: EADIYQTPRYLVIGTGKKITLECSQTMGHDKMYWYQQDPGMELHLIHYSYGVNSTEKGDLSSESTVSRIRTEHFPLTLESARPSHTSQYLCASRLGTENTEAFFGQGTRLTVV.

This chain uses TRBV10-3 with TRBJ1-2, with 10 bases that match TRBD1. The junction had 4 bases not matched to a gene; V was cut back by 10 bases and J by 5 bases. Germline CDR1 is ENHRY and CDR2 is SYGVKD. The CDR3 contains 12 residues. For the CDR3, the DNA is TGTGCCAGTGGACAGGGGGTTTATGGCTACACCTTC. Protein: CASGQGVYGYTF.

The rearrangement joins TRBV9 to TRBJ2-3; D gene ambiguous. Germline V gives CDR1 SGDLS, CDR2 YYNGEE. This CDR3 has 16 amino acids. Trimming removed 1 base from V and 0 bases from J, with 12 bases in between. Written as DNA, the CDR3 is TGTGCCAGCAGCGTAACAGAGACCCCTAGCACAGATACGCAGTATTTT. This gives the protein CASSVTETPSTDTQYF.

The rearrangement uses TRBV5-1 and TRBJ1-2, with 8 bases fitting TRBD1. The trim removed 4 bases at V and 6 bases at J, leaving 5 bases unmatched. CDR3 length: 13 residues. In germline, CDR1 is SGHRS, CDR2 YFSETQ. The CDR3 DNA follows: TGCGCCAGCAGCCCGGACAGGGCCCATGGCTACACCTTC. This sequence encodes CASSPDRAHGYTF.

The rearrangement joins TRBV30 to TRBJ1-6; D gene unclear. Germline values: CDR1 GTSNPN, CDR2 SVGIG (reference sequence). The germline V and J ends were trimmed by 5 bases and 7 bases, with 9 bases remaining between them. The CDR3 contains 12 residues. The CDR3 loop is CAWGRLNSPLHF. The CDR3 nucleotides are TGTGCCTGGGGGAGGTTAAATTCACCCCTCCACTTT.

The J gene is TRBJ2-4, the V gene TRBV18, with D perhaps TRBD1 (6 bases). V was cut by 6 bases and J by 0 bases, with 12 bases left in between. Germline V gene data show CDR1 as KGHSH and CDR2 as LQKENI. The CDR3 totals 15 residues. CDR3 nucleotide sequence: TGTGCCAGCTCCCCGGACAGCCTAGCCAAAAACATTCAGTACTTC. This gives the protein CASSPDSLAKNIQYF.

V is TRBV5-6 and J is TRBJ1-2; 7 nucleotides line up with TRBD1. There are 11 residues in the CDR3. CDR1 is SGHDT, CDR2 YYEEEE, per germline. Trimming took 0 bases from V and 12 from J; bases not matched to a gene: 2. CDR3 region: CASSLGQGDTF. The CDR3, as DNA: TGTGCCAGCAGCTTGGGGCAGGGGGACACCTTC. The variable domain in full, with the rest retrieved from reference TRBV5-6 and TRBJ1-2, is DAGVTQSPTHLIKTRGQQVTLRCSPKSGHDTVSWYQQALGQGPQFIFQYYEEEERQRGNFPDRFSGHQFPNYSSELNVNALLLGDSALYLCASSLGQGDTFGSGTRLTVV.

The chain joins TRBV5-6 to TRBJ1-2; a possible D gene is TRBD1 (5 bases). The length of the CDR3 is 14 residues. Germline V gene sequence: CDR1 SGHDT, CDR2 YYEEEE. With 4 bases removed from V and 1 base from J, the gap between germline ends came to 11 bases. In DNA form, the CDR3 reads TGTGCCAGCAGCAATGGGGGGTATAACTATGGCTACACCTTC. It codes for CASSNGGYNYGYTF.

The table lists this clone with a few counts. The J gene is TRBJ1-6, the V gene TRBV19, with D maybe TRBD1 (5 bases). The CDR3 runs to 13 residues. CDR1 and CDR2 (germline): LNHDA, SQIVND (reference sequence). Trimming removed 7 bases at V and 8 bases at J, with 12 bases between. Here the CDR3 reads CASTHRSDSPLHF. Here the CDR3 DNA reads TGTGCCAGTACCCACAGGAGTGATTCACCCCTCCACTTT.

The chain employs TRBV7-2 and TRBJ1-3; the match to TRBD1 covers 8 bases. Germline loops: CDR1 SGHTA, CDR2 FQGNSA. This CDR3 contains 15 residues. V lost 5 bases to trimming and J lost 4 bases; unmatched junction nucleotides: 7. In nucleotides, the CDR3 is TGTGCCAGCAGCCTAGACAGGGGCGGGGGAAACACCATATATTTT. Its translation: CASSLDRGGGNTIYF.

V usage is TRBV6-5 and J usage is TRBJ1-5; 8 bases fit TRBD1. The germline V gene has CDR1 MNHEY and CDR2 SVGAGI. This CDR3 region has 16 residues. V shed 4 bases and J 1 base; nucleotides not matched to a gene: 6. The CDR3 bases are TGTGCCAGCAGTTTGACAGGGGTCGGGAGCAATCAGCCCCAGCATTTT. Translation gives CASSLTGVGSNQPQHF.

The chain links TRBV19 to TRBJ2-2, with TRBD1 matching 8 bases. J was trimmed by 4 bases and V by 4 bases; bases with no gene match: 5. The length of the CDR3 is 15 residues. Germline loops: CDR1 LNHDA, CDR2 SQIVND (reference sequence). The CDR3 protein is CASSNPGQATGELFF. The CDR3 coding sequence is TGTGCCAGTAGTAACCCGGGACAGGCCACCGGGGAGCTGTTTTTT.

The rearrangement links TRBV5-5 to TRBJ1-6; possibly TRBD1 for D (6 bases). Trimming left V 0 bases short and J 5 bases short, with 12 bases between. The CDR3 spans 16 residues. Per the germline V gene, CDR1 is SGHKS and CDR2 is YYEKEE (reference sequence). The CDR3 DNA reads TGTGCCAGCAGCTTGGTTTTCGGACAGCATAATTCACCCCTCCACTTT. Translation: CASSLVFGQHNSPLHF.

The chain combines TRBV4-3 with TRBJ1-1; 7 bases are shared with TRBD1. Unmatched junction bases numbered 10, after V lost 3 bases and J lost 3 bases. The CDR3 has 16 residues. Germline-derived CDR1 and CDR2 are LGHNA and YSLEER. The CDR3 DNA reads as TGCGCCAGCAGCCAGACCCCCTGGACAGGTGACACTGAAGCTTTCTTT. Translating it yields CASSQTPWTGDTEAFF.

The CDR3 sequence is CASSPGGSTDTQYF. Written as DNA, the CDR3 is TGTGCCAGCAGCCCCGGGGGGAGCACAGATACGCAGTATTTT. The chain combines TRBV28 with TRBJ2-3; TRBD2 matches 7 bases. V shed 6 bases and J 0 bases; nucleotides not matched to a gene: 3. Germline V lookup: CDR1 MDHEN, CDR2 SYDVKM. The CDR3 covers 14 residues. Supplemented by reference TRBV28 and TRBJ2-3, the full variable domain reads DVKVTQSSRYLVKRTGEKVFLECVQDMDHENMFWYRQDPGLGLRLIYFSYDVKMKEKGDIPEGYSVSREKKERFSLILESASTNQTSMYLCASSPGGSTDTQYFGPGTRLTVL.

The chain combines TRBV7-9 with TRBJ2-5; D might be TRBD1 (6 bases). Trimming stripped 5 bases from V and 5 bases from J, with 21 bases between. The CDR3 is 16 amino acids. In germline, CDR1 is SEHNR, CDR2 FQNEAQ (reference sequence). CDR3 sequence reads: CASSPQAAGESETQYF. CDR3 nucleotides: TGTGCCAGCAGCCCCCAAGCAGCAGGGGAAAGTGAGACCCAGTACTTC.

This chain connects TRBV5-8 to TRBJ1-5; maybe TRBD1 (6 bases). The V gene's germline CDR1 is SGHTS and CDR2 YDEGEE. The length of the CDR3 is 16 residues. With 4 bases removed from V and 0 bases from J, the gap between germline ends came to 14 bases. In nucleotides, the CDR3 is TGTGCCAGCAGCCCTGGGACACTTTATAGCAATCAGCCCCAGCATTTT. It specifies CASSPGTLYSNQPQHF.

The gene calls are TRBV10-1 and TRBJ1-1, with D perhaps matching TRBD1 (6 bases). V was cut by 5 bases and J by 4 bases, with 14 bases left in between. The CDR3 loop spans 14 amino acids. Germline V gives CDR1 WNHNN, CDR2 SYGVQD (reference sequence). The chain's CDR3 is CASSLAGDPTEAFF. The CDR3 coding sequence is TGCGCCAGCAGTTTAGCAGGGGACCCCACTGAAGCTTTCTTT.

CDR3 region: CASSVTPGGNSPLHF. The CDR3 DNA is TGTGCCAGCAGCGTCACCCCGGGAGGCAATTCACCCCTCCACTTT. The chain links TRBV5-6 to TRBJ1-6; no clear D. The germline V gene has CDR1 SGHDT and CDR2 YYEEEE. CDR3 length equals 15 residues. V was shortened by 4 bases and J by 7 bases, with 15 bases between the two germline ends.

V gene TRBV7-2 combines with J gene TRBJ1-3, with 7 nucleotides matching TRBD1. The junction had 6 bases not matched to a gene; V was cut back by 1 base and J by 9 bases. The CDR3 consists of 14 residues. CDR1 is SGHTA and CDR2 is FQGNSA in the germline V gene. CDR3 nucleotides: TGTGCCAGCAGCTTAGGGGGGACAGCGGCCACCATATATTTT. This sequence encodes CASSLGGTAATIYF.

This clone was picked up a small number of times. The gene calls are TRBV19 and TRBJ1-2, with D hard to call. Germline V gene sequence: CDR1 LNHDA, CDR2 SQIVND (reference sequence). V was cut by 3 bases and J by 2 bases, with 10 bases left in between. The CDR3 totals 14 residues. The CDR3 protein is CASSIPGLNYGYTF. CDR3 nucleotides: TGTGCCAGTAGTATCCCAGGCCTAAACTATGGCTACACCTTC.

This rearrangement joins TRBV21-1 to TRBJ2-3; the D call of TRBD2 is as the table states it, not checked on the DNA. TRBV21-1 is recorded as a pseudogene. The CDR3 is 18 residues long. CDR3 bases: TGTGCCAGCAGCAAAGACTTTTGGAGGGTTGAGAGCACAGATACGCAGTATTTT. Translation gives CASSKDFWRVESTDTQYF.

This chain joins TRBV11-3 and TRBJ2-2, with 9 bases lining up with TRBD1. Germline CDR1 and CDR2: SGHNT and YENEEA. The CDR3 sequence is 16 residues long. J was trimmed by 4 bases and V by 0 bases; bases with no gene match: 3. CDR3 sequence: CASSLEWGQGTGELFF. CDR3 DNA: TGTGCCAGCAGCTTAGAGTGGGGACAGGGCACCGGGGAGCTGTTTTTT.